A single sample is the source of the 17 T cell receptor beta chains below, sequenced in a study of blood T cell repertoires in COVID-19 (dated by TCRdb to 2018 to 2021). The receptor library was made with the immunoSEQ multiplex PCR assay. As stored in TCRdb, this immuneACCESS dataset retains in-frame rearrangements with V and J assigned. A fraction of the clones does not appear; measured against another copy, unresolved V genes explain less than half of the discrepancy, and the remainder lacks a known reason. The sample data list roughly 70,000 clones, and about 88% of these were observed just once. The ten largest clones capture roughly 2.7% of the sample. Sequencing input: peripheral blood. Source of these receptors: a man aged 65 to 85 with active or convalescent COVID-19.

CDR3 region: CASSPALNQPQHF. DNA of the CDR3: TGTGCCAGCTCACCAGCCCTAAATCAGCCCCAGCATTTT. The genes are TRBV18 and TRBJ1-5; D gene uncertain. Trimming stripped 2 bases from V and 4 bases from J, with 6 bases between. CDR3 length: 13 amino acids. Germline V gene lookup returns CDR1 KGHSH and CDR2 LQKENI.

The chain links TRBV2 to TRBJ1-1, with TRBD1 identical over 7 bases. Losses at the gene ends were 4 bases for V and 1 base for J; bases not matched to a gene: 3. The CDR3 length is 14 residues. Germline values: CDR1 SNHLY, CDR2 FYNNEI. The CDR3 bases are TGTGCCAGCAGTGTGGGACAGAGGAACACTGAAGCTTTCTTT. Its translation: CASSVGQRNTEAFF.

V and J are TRBV28 and TRBJ1-2; TRBD1 matches at 7 bases. There are 12 residues in the CDR3. Germline V CDR1 and CDR2: MDHEN, SYDVKM. J gave up 8 bases and V 8 bases, and 8 bases lay outside the gene matches. CDR3 protein: CASQGTALGYTF. The CDR3 DNA reads TGTGCCAGCCAAGGGACAGCTTTGGGCTACACCTTC.

This rearrangement joins TRBV3-1 (or the pseudogene TRBV3-2) to TRBJ2-2, with D maybe TRBD1 (5 bases). From germline, CDR1 is LGHDT and CDR2 YNNKEL (reference sequence). The CDR3 sequence is 15 residues long. V was trimmed by 3 bases and J by 8 bases, leaving 16 bases between them. For the CDR3, the DNA is TGTGCCAGCAGCCAGGTCCAGTCTGGGGCGGGGGAGCTGTTTTTT. Protein sequence: CASSQVQSGAGELFF.

The genes are TRBV6-5 and TRBJ2-7; TRBD2 matches at 7 bases. Looked up from germline, CDR1 is MNHEY and CDR2 is SVGAGI. The CDR3 spans 14 residues. J was trimmed by 4 bases and V by 6 bases; bases with no gene match: 9. The CDR3 sequence: CASRVTSAIYEQYF. CDR3 in DNA: TGTGCCAGCAGGGTAACTAGCGCGATTTACGAGCAGTACTTC.

This clone appeared a single time. The chain carries TRBV7-9 and TRBJ2-2; 11 positions agree with TRBD2. CDR1 and CDR2 (germline): SEHNR, FQNEAQ (reference sequence). The CDR3 has 16 residues. V was pared by 9 bases and J by 4 bases, with 10 bases of the junction left unmatched. CDR3: CASPRASGGSTGELFF. In DNA, the CDR3 is TGTGCCAGTCCGAGAGCTAGCGGGGGGAGCACCGGGGAGCTGTTTTTT.

This clone was seen once. V gene TRBV23-1 combines with J gene TRBJ2-7; a weak D match, TRBD1 (6 bases). TRBV23-1 is marked as an open reading frame, function uncertain. Trimming took 8 bases from V and 0 from J, leaving 11 bases between them. This CDR3 region has 13 residues. The DNA of the CDR3 is TGCGCCAGCTACCGGGACACCTCCTACGAGCAGTACTTC. Amino acids: CASYRDTSYEQYF.

This chain links TRBV5-1 with TRBJ2-5; perhaps TRBD2 as D (6 bases). This CDR3 spans 15 amino acids. Germline V gene lookup returns CDR1 SGHRS and CDR2 YFSETQ. Trimming cost V 3 bases and J 1 base, with 13 bases left between them. In nucleotides, the CDR3 is TGCGCCAGCAGCTCCCTATCGGGGGTCCAAGAGACCCAGTACTTC. Protein: CASSSLSGVQETQYF.

Comment on this clone: Other nucleotide sequences from this sample produce the same CDR3. The chain has TRBV18 and TRBJ2-7, with D hard to call. With 3 bases removed from V and 0 bases from J, the gap between germline ends came to 3 bases. The CDR3 sequence is 12 residues long. Germline CDR1 is KGHSH and CDR2 is LQKENI. CDR3 coding DNA: TGTGCCAGCTCACCGAGCTCCTACGAGCAGTACTTC. Its protein product is CASSPSSYEQYF.

The V gene is TRBV2, the J gene TRBJ1-5; D is ambiguous. In germline, CDR1 is SNHLY, CDR2 FYNNEI. This CDR3 spans 14 amino acids. Trimming removed 6 bases from V and 4 bases from J, with 13 bases in between. CDR3 in amino acids: CASSFGRLNQPQHF. CDR3 nucleotides: TGTGCCAGCAGCTTCGGCAGGCTGAATCAGCCCCAGCATTTT. Variable domain in full (rest from reference TRBV2 and TRBJ1-5): EPEVTQTPSHQVTQMGQEVILRCVPISNHLYFYWYRQILGQKVEFLVSFYNNEISEKSEIFDDQFSVERPDGSNFTLKIRSTKLEDSAMYFCASSFGRLNQPQHFGDGTRLSIL.

The J gene is TRBJ2-7, the V gene TRBV7-3, with TRBD2 matching 11 bases. The trim removed 2 bases at V and 6 bases at J, leaving 3 bases unmatched. Germline CDR1 is SGHTA and CDR2 is FQGTGA. CDR3 length equals 14 residues. Here the CDR3 reads CASSLLAGGVEQYF. The CDR3 nucleotides read TGTGCCAGCAGCTTACTAGCGGGAGGTGTCGAGCAGTACTTC.

This chain joins TRBV25-1 and TRBJ2-5, with D possibly TRBD2 on 6 matching bases. The germline V gene has CDR1 MGHDK and CDR2 SYGVNS. Trimming shortened V by 4 bases and J by 1 base, and 13 bases separated the two germline ends. This CDR3 spans 15 amino acids. The DNA of the CDR3 is TGTGCCAGCAGTGGCCCTCTGACTAGCCAAGAGACCCAGTACTTC. It translates to CASSGPLTSQETQYF. The variable domain in full, with the rest retrieved from reference TRBV25-1 and TRBJ2-5, is EADIYQTPRYLVIGTGKKITLECSQTMGHDKMYWYQQDPGMELHLIHYSYGVNSTEKGDLSSESTVSRIRTEHFPLTLESARPSHTSQYLCASSGPLTSQETQYFGPGTRLLVL.

The chain recombines TRBV18 with TRBJ2-2, with D maybe TRBD1 (6 bases). Trimming took off 6 bases at V and 5 bases at J, with 28 bases between the two ends. Looked up from germline, CDR1 is KGHSH and CDR2 is LQKENI. The CDR3 runs to 19 residues. The CDR3 DNA is TGTGCCAGCTCCCCCAGTGAAGGCAGGGGAATAGGGGGAACCGGGGAGCTGTTTTTT. This gives the protein CASSPSEGRGIGGTGELFF.

The chain carries TRBV28 and TRBJ1-2; no clear D. V was trimmed by 5 bases and J by 0 bases, leaving 10 bases between them. The CDR3 spans 14 residues. Looked up from germline, CDR1 is MDHEN and CDR2 is SYDVKM. The CDR3 coding sequence is TGTGCCAGCAGTCCCTTGACAACTAACTATGGCTACACCTTC. Residues: CASSPLTTNYGYTF.

The chain is built from TRBV3-1 (or the pseudogene TRBV3-2) and TRBJ2-1, with D unresolved. Germline CDR1 and CDR2: LGHDT and YNNKEL (reference sequence). The ends were cut back, 0 bases at V and 9 bases at J, with 9 bases in the middle. CDR3 length equals 13 residues. The chain's CDR3 is CASSQDRRIEQFF. The CDR3 DNA is TGTGCCAGCAGCCAAGATCGGAGAATTGAGCAGTTCTTC.

In its sample, this clone was seen once. The V and J genes are TRBV19 and TRBJ1-5; D is possibly TRBD1 (5 bases). V was cut by 6 bases and J by 4 bases, with 19 bases left in between. Germline V gene data show CDR1 as LNHDA and CDR2 as SQIVND (reference sequence). There are 16 residues in the CDR3. The CDR3 DNA reads as TGTGCCAGTAGACCCTTGGGAGGGGTCCCAAATCAGCCCCAGCATTTT. Residues: CASRPLGGVPNQPQHF. The variable domain in full, with the rest retrieved from reference TRBV19 and TRBJ1-5, is DGGITQSPKYLFRKEGQNVTLSCEQNLNHDAMYWYRQDPGQGLRLIYYSQIVNDFQKGDIAEGYSVSREKKESFPLTVTSAQKNPTAFYLCASRPLGGVPNQPQHFGDGTRLSIL.

The CDR3 DNA is TGTGCCAGCAGCTTAATGGCGGGGGGGTTCAACACCGGGGAGCTGTTTTTT. It codes for CASSLMAGGFNTGELFF. The J gene is TRBJ2-2, the V gene TRBV7-7; 9 nucleotides line up with TRBD2. V lost 2 bases to trimming and J lost 2 bases; unmatched junction nucleotides: 6. The germline CDR1 and CDR2 sequences are SSHAT and FNYEAQ (reference sequence). This CDR3 contains 17 residues.